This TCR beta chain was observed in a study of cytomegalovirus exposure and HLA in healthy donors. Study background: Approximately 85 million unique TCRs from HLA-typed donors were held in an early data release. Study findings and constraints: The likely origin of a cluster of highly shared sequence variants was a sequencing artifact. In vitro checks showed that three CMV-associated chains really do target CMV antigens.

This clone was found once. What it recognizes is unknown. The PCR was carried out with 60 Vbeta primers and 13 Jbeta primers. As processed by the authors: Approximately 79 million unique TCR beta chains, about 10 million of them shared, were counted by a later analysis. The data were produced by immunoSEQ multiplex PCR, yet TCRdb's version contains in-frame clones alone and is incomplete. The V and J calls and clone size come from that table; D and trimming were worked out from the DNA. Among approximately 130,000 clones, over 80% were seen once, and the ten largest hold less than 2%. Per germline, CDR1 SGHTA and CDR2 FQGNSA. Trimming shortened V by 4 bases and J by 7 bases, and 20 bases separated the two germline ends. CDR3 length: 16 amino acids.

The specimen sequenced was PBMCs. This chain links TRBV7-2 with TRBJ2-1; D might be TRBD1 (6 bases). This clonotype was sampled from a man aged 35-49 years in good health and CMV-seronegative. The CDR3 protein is CASSSKRGSASNEQFF. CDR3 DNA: TGTGCCAGCAGCTCAAAAAGGGGGTCCGCCTCAAATGAGCAGTTCTTC.